One sample yielded the 2 T cell receptor beta chains listed below, sequenced in a study of T-cell reconstitution after alpha-beta-depleted transplantation in children. A library of TCRbeta sequences, prepared with unique molecular identifiers, was generated. MiXCR, applied by TCRdb to the PCR reads, yields one record per CDR3 protein. This table holds 15,000 to 20,000 distinct CDR3 sequences, about 4.7% found once. This sample comprised PBMCs, obtained before TCRalphabeta/CD19-depleted stem cell transplant. The receptors come from a boy aged 5-17 years with acute lymphoblastic leukemia, due to receive a stem cell transplant.

The sample holds many counts of this clonotype. The J gene is TRBJ2-1, the V gene TRBV5-1; TRBD1 matches at 8 bases. CDR1 and CDR2 from the germline V gene are SGHRS and YFSETQ. J lost 4 bases, V lost 3 bases, and 15 bases had no gene match. The CDR3 totals 18 residues. The CDR3 DNA follows: TGCGCCAGCAGCTCGAACCCGGACAGGGCAGGGAGGTACAATGAGCAGTTCTTC. Translating gives CASSSNPDRAGRYNEQFF.

This clonotype was detected many times. The genes are TRBV5-6 and TRBJ2-1; TRBD2 matches at 15 bases. Germline values: CDR1 SGHDT, CDR2 YYEEEE. V was clipped by 2 bases and J by 10 bases; unmatched bases: 7. The CDR3 is 16 amino acids. CDR3 in DNA: TGTGCCAGCAGCTTAGGACTAGCGGGGGGGCCATGGGAGCAGTTCTTC. Translated, it gives CASSLGLAGGPWEQFF.